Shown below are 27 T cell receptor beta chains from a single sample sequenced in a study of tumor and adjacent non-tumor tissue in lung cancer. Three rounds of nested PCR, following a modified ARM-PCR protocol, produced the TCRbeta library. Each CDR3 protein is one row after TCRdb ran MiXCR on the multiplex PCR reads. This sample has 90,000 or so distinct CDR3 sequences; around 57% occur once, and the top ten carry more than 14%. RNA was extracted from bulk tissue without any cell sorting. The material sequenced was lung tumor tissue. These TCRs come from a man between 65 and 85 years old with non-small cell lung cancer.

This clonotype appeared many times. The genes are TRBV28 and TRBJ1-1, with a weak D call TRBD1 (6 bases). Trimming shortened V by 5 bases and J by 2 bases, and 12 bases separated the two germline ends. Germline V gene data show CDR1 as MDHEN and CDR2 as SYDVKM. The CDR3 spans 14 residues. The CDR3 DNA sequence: TGTGCCAGCAGTCGCTTGACAGGAAACACTGAAGCTTTCTTT. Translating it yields CASSRLTGNTEAFF.

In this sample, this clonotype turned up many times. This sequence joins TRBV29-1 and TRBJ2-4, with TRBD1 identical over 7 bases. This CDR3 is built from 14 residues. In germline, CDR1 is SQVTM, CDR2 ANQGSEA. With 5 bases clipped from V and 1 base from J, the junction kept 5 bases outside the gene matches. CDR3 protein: CSVIGTAAKNIQYF. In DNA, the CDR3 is TGCAGCGTTATCGGGACAGCTGCCAAAAACATTCAGTACTTC.

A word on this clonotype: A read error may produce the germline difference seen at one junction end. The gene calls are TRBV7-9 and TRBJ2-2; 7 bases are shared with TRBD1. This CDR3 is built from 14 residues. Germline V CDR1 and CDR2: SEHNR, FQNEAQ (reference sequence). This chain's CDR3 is CGSSLRQGWRELFF. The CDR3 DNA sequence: TGTGGCAGCAGCCTCCGACAGGGTTGGAGGGAGCTGTTTTTT.

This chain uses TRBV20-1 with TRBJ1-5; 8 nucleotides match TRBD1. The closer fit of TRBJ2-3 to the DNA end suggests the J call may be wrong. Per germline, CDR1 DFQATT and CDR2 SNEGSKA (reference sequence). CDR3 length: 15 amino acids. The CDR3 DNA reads TGCAGTGCGACTGGGTCCGGGACAGGTAATCAGCCCCAGTATTTT. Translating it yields CSATGSGTGNQPQYF.

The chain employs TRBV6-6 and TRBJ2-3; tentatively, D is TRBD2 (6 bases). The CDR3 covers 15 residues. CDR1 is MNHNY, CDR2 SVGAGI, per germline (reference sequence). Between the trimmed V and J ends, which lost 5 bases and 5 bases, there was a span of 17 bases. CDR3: CASSNRGLTIDTQYF. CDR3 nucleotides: TGTGCCAGCAGTAACCGCGGACTAACAATAGATACGCAGTATTTT.

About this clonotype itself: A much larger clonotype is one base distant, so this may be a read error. CDR3 in DNA: TGTGCCATCAGTGAGTCGTCAGTAAGCCAAGAGACCCAGTACTTC. Its translation: CAISESSVSQETQYF. This sequence joins TRBV10-3 and TRBJ2-5, with D unresolved. V lost 0 bases, J lost 1 base, and 9 bases lay in between. CDR3 length: 15 residues. In germline, CDR1 is ENHRY, CDR2 SYGVKD.

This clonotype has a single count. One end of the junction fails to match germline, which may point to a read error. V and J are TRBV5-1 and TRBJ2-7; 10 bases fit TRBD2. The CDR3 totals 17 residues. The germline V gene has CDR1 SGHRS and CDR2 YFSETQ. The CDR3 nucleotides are TGCGCCAGCAACTTGGGCCTAACTAGCGGGATTTCCTACGAGCAGTACTTC. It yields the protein CASNLGLTSGISYEQYF.

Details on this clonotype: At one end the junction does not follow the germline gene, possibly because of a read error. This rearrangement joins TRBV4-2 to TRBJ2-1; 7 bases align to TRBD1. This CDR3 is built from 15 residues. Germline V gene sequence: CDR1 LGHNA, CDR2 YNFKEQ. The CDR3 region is CASSQRGLTYNVQFF. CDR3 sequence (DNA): TGTGCCAGCAGCCAAAGGGGGCTCACCTACAATGTGCAGTTCTTC.

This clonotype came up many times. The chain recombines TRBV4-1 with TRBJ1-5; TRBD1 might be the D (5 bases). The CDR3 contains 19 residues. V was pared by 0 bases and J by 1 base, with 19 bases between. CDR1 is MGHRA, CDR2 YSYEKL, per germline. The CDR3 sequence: CASSQEAASVGGSNQPQHF. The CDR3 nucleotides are TGCGCCAGCAGCCAAGAGGCGGCTTCAGTGGGGGGAAGCAATCAGCCCCAGCATTTT.

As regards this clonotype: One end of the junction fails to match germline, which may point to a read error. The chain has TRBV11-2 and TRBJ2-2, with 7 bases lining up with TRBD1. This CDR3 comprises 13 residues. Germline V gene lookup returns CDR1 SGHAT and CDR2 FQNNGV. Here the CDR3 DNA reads TGTGCCAGCAGTTCACAGGGGACCGAGGAGCTGCTTTTT. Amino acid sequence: CASSSQGTEELLF.

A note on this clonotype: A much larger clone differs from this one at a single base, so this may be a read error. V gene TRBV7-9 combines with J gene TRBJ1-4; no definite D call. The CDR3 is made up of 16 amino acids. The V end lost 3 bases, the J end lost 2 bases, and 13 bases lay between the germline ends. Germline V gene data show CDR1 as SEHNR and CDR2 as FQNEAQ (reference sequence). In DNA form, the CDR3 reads TGTGCCAGCAGCTTCTCAGGAGAGGTCACTAATGAAAAACTGTTTTTT. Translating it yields CASSFSGEVTNEKLFF.

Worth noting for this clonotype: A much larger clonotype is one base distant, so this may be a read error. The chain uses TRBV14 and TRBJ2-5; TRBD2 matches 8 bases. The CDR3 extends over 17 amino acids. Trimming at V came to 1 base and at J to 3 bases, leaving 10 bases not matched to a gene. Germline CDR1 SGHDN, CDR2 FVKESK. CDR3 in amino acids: CASSQARGLVGEETQYF. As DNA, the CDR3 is TGTGCCAGCAGCCAAGCCCGGGGACTAGTGGGTGAAGAGACCCAGTACTTC.

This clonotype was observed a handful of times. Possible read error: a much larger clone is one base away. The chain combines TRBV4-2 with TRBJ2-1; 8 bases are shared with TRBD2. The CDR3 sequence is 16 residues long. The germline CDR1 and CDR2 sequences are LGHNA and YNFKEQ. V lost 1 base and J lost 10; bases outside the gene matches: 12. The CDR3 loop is CASSQGSGGPMLEQFF. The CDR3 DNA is TGTGCCAGCAGCCAAGGTTCGGGAGGGCCCATGTTAGAGCAGTTCTTC.

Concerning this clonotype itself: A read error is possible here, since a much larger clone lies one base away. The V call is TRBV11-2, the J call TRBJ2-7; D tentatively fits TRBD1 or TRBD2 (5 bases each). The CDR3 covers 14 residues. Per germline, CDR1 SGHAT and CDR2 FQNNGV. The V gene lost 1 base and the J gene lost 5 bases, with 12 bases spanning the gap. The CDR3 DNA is TGTGCCAGCAGCTTAGTCGATAGAGGGGACGAGCAGTACTTC. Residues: CASSLVDRGDEQYF.

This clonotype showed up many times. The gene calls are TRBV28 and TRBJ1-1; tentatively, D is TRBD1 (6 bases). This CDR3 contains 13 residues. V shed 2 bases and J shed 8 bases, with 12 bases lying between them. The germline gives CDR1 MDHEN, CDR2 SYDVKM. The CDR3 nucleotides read TGTGCCAGCAGTTTAACAGGGACTAACGAAGCTTTCTTT. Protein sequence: CASSLTGTNEAFF.

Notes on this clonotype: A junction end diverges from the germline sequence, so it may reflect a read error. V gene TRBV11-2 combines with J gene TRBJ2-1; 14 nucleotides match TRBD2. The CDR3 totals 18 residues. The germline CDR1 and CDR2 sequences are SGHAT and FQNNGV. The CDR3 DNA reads TGTGACAGCAGCCGCAGACTAGCGGGAGGGCCAGGGGCAACTGAGCAGTTCTTC. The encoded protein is CDSSRRLAGGPGATEQFF. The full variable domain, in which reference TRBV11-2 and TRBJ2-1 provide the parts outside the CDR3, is EAGVAQSPRYKIIEKRQSVAFWCNPISGHATLYWYQQILGQGPKLLIQFQNNGVVDDSQLPKDRFSAERLKGVDSTLKIQPAKLEDSAVYLCDSSRRLAGGPGATEQFFGPGTRLTVL.

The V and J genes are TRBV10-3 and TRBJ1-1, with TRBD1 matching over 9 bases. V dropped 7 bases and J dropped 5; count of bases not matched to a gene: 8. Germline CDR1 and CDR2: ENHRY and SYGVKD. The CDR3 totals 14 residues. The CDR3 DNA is TGTGCCATCATGGAGGACAGGGGATATACTGAAGCTTTCTTT. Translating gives CAIMEDRGYTEAFF.

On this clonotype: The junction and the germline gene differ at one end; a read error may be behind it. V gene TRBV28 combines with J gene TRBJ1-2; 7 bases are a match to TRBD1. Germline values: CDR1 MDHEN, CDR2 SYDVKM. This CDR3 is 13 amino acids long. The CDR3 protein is CTSRKQGPYGYIF. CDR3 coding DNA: TGTACTAGCAGAAAACAGGGGCCCTATGGCTACATCTTC.

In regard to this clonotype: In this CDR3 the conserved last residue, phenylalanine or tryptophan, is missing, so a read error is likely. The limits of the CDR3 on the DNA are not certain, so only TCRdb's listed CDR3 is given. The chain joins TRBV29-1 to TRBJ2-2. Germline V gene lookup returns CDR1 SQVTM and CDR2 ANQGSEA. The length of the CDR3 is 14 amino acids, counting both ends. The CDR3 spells CSVVGIVNTGELFY.

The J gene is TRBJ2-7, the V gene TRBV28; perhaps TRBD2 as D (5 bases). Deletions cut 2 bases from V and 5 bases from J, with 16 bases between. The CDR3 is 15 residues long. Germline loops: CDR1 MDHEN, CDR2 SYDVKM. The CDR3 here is CASSLPLSAEDEQYF. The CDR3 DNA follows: TGTGCCAGCAGTTTACCCTTATCGGCGGAGGACGAGCAGTACTTC.

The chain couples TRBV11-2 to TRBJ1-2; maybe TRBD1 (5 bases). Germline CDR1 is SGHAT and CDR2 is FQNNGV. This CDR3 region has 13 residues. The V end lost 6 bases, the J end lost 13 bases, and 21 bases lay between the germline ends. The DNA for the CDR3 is TGTGCCAGCAGTATGACAAACCTGGACATTCTCACCTTC. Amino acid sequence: CASSMTNLDILTF.

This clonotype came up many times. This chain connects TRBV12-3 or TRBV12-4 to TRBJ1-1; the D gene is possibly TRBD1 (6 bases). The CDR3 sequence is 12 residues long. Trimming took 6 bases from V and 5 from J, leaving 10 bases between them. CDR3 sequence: CASRIGGTEAFF. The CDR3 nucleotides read TGTGCCAGCAGGATAGGGGGGACTGAAGCTTTCTTT.

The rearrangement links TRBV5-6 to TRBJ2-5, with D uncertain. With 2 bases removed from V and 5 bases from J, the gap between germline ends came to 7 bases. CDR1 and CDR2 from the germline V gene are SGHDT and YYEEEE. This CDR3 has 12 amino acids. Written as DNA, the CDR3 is TGTGCCAGCAGCTTAGGCAGGGAGACCCAGTACTTC. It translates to CASSLGRETQYF.

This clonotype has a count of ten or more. The CDR3 bases are TGTGCCAGCACCCCCGAGGGGCTGTCCCAAGAGACCCAGTACTTC. Residues: CASTPEGLSQETQYF. The chain uses TRBV7-9 and TRBJ2-5, with D possibly being TRBD1 or TRBD2 (5 bases each). V dropped 7 bases and J dropped 1 base, with 16 bases sitting between them. The CDR3 has 15 amino acids. Germline V gene sequence: CDR1 SEHNR, CDR2 FQNEAQ (reference sequence).

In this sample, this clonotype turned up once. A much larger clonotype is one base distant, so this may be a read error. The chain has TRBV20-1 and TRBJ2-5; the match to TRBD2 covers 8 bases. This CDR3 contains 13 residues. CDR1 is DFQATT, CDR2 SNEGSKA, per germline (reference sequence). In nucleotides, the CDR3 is TGCAGTACTAGAGGTCTAGCGGGCGAGACCCAGTACTTC. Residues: CSTRGLAGETQYF.

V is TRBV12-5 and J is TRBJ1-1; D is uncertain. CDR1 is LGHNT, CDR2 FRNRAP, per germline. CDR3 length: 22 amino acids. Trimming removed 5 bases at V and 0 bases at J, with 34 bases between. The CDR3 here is CASGLSTLPLGSVLPMNTEAFF. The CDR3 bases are TGTGCTAGTGGTCTCTCAACTCTACCCTTGGGCTCGGTATTACCGATGAACACTGAAGCTTTCTTT.

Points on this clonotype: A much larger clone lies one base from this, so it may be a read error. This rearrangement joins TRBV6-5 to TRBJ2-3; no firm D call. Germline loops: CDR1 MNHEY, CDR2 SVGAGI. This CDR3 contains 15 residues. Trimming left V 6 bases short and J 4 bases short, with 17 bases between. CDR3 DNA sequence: TGTGCCAGCAGAATTCTGGCGGAAGCGTCAGATACGCAGTATTTT. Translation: CASRILAEASDTQYF.